These 20 T cell receptor beta chains were all obtained from the same sample, sequenced in a study of response to subunit inactivated influenza vaccine. Each CDR3 protein gets one entry after TCRdb re-called the RT-PCR reads with MiXCR. The table shows a few hundred thousand distinct CDR3 sequences, with less than 25% occurring only once. This sample comprised PBMCs from blood, obtained about 20 months after vaccination. The receptors stem from a man aged 45 to 75 who received an inactivated influenza vaccine.

This chain links TRBV29-1 with TRBJ2-3; possible D gene TRBD1, 6 bases. The CDR3 consists of 14 residues. CDR1 and CDR2 from the germline V gene are SQVTM and ANQGSEA. With 3 bases removed from V and 4 bases from J, the gap between germline ends came to 14 bases. CDR3 sequence reads: CSVDLGAGADTQYF. The CDR3 DNA follows: TGCAGCGTTGATTTGGGGGCAGGGGCAGATACGCAGTATTTT.

This clonotype was detected many times. The chain couples TRBV3-1 to TRBJ1-5; TRBD1 is a possible D gene (5 bases). The V and J ends lost 4 bases and 9 bases respectively, with 10 bases between them. This CDR3 spans 12 amino acids. Germline loops: CDR1 LGHDT, CDR2 YNNKEL (reference sequence). CDR3 coding DNA: TGTGCCAGCAGCCGGACCACAGGGCCCCAGCATTTT. Protein: CASSRTTGPQHF.

This chain uses TRBV14 with TRBJ2-3, with 8 bases lining up with TRBD2. Germline values: CDR1 SGHDN, CDR2 FVKESK. After removal of 4 bases from V and 5 bases from J, the junction contained 11 bases not matched to a gene. CDR3 length: 16 residues. CDR3 region: CASSPHQGGRQDTQYF. CDR3 DNA: TGTGCCAGCAGCCCCCATCAGGGCGGGAGGCAAGATACGCAGTATTTT.

In its sample, this clonotype was seen many times. The V call is TRBV9, the J call TRBJ1-1; 11 bases align to TRBD1. Germline lookup yields CDR1 SGDLS and CDR2 YYNGEE. Unmatched junction bases numbered 9, after V lost 3 bases and J lost 2 bases. The CDR3 runs 17 residues. This chain's CDR3 is CASSDPGQGGRNTEAFF. CDR3 DNA sequence: TGTGCCAGCAGCGATCCGGGACAGGGGGGTAGAAACACTGAAGCTTTCTTT.

The V call is TRBV30, the J call TRBJ1-3; D may be TRBD1 (6 bases). The CDR3 sequence is 14 residues long. Germline V CDR1 and CDR2: GTSNPN, SVGIG (reference sequence). The V gene lost 7 bases and the J gene lost 0 bases, with 13 bases spanning the gap. This CDR3 reads CASPGHNSGNTIYF. CDR3 bases: TGTGCCTCGCCGGGACACAACTCTGGAAACACCATATATTTT.

The genes are TRBV14 and TRBJ1-5, with a possible D match to TRBD1 (5 bases). The V gene's germline CDR1 is SGHDN and CDR2 FVKESK. V gave up 4 bases and J gave up 3 bases, with 10 bases separating them. The CDR3 extends over 14 amino acids. The chain's CDR3 is CASSPGTSNQPQHF. Here the CDR3 DNA reads TGTGCCAGCAGCCCCGGGACCTCCAATCAGCCCCAGCATTTT.

This chain's CDR3 is CASSETGGLAGADTQYF. The CDR3 DNA follows: TGTGCCAGCAGCGAAACCGGTGGACTAGCGGGAGCAGATACGCAGTATTTT. The gene calls are TRBV7-6 and TRBJ2-3; 13 nucleotides align to TRBD2. The germline CDR1 and CDR2 sequences are SGHVS and FNYEAQ. With 5 bases clipped from V and 4 bases from J, the junction kept 9 bases outside the gene matches. CDR3 length: 17 residues. The full variable domain, completed using reference TRBV7-6 and TRBJ2-3, is GAGVSQSPRYKVTKRGQDVALRCDPISGHVSLYWYRQALGQGPEFLTYFNYEAQQDKSGLPNDRFSAERPEGSISTLTIQRTEQRDSAMYRCASSETGGLAGADTQYFGPGTRLTVL.

The sample holds many counts of this clonotype. This rearrangement joins TRBV15 to TRBJ1-5; 9 nucleotides match TRBD1. From germline, CDR1 is LNHNV and CDR2 YYDKDF (reference sequence). V was clipped by 0 bases and J by 6 bases; unmatched bases: 6. This CDR3 has 16 amino acids. The CDR3 spells CATSRDRTGDSQPQHF. The CDR3 DNA reads TGTGCCACCAGCAGAGACCGGACAGGGGATAGTCAGCCCCAGCATTTT.

The J gene is TRBJ1-3, the V gene TRBV12-3 or TRBV12-4; D gene unclear. Trimming shortened V by 1 base and J by 4 bases, and 14 bases separated the two germline ends. The CDR3 loop spans 16 amino acids. The chain's CDR3 is CASSLGAATLGNTIYF. The CDR3 DNA is TGTGCCAGCAGTTTAGGGGCGGCGACTCTCGGAAACACCATATATTTT.

This clonotype came up once. V is TRBV7-2 and J is TRBJ1-5; D is possibly TRBD1 (5 bases). The CDR3 runs 14 residues. V was clipped by 5 bases and J by 7 bases, with 15 bases between them. The germline gives CDR1 SGHTA, CDR2 FQGNSA. The CDR3 protein is CASSVGPQGQPQHF. CDR3 sequence (DNA): TGTGCCAGCAGCGTGGGTCCTCAGGGACAGCCCCAGCATTTT.

The rearrangement uses TRBV7-9 and TRBJ1-1; no clear D gene. V lost 8 bases, J lost 4 bases, and 5 bases lay in between. CDR3 length: 10 residues. CDR1 SEHNR and CDR2 FQNEAQ come from the germline V gene (reference sequence). In DNA form, the CDR3 reads TGTGCCAGCGAGGGCACTGAAGCTTTCTTT. This translates into CASEGTEAFF.

CDR3 sequence reads: CATSEPTSGLQETQYF. Written as DNA, the CDR3 is TGTGCCACCAGTGAGCCGACTAGCGGATTACAAGAGACCCAGTACTTC. The rearrangement links TRBV24-1 to TRBJ2-5; 9 bases line up with TRBD2. This CDR3 region has 16 residues. V lost 4 bases to trimming and J lost 2 bases; unmatched junction nucleotides: 7. The germline CDR1 and CDR2 sequences are KGHDR and SFDVKD.

This clonotype has more than one count but fewer than ten. The chain is built from TRBV5-6 and TRBJ1-4; D remains unclear. In germline, CDR1 is SGHDT, CDR2 YYEEEE. The CDR3 is 16 amino acids. Trimming left V 3 bases short and J 4 bases short, with 16 bases between. The chain's CDR3 is CASSSIPGRLNEKLFF. The CDR3 DNA follows: TGTGCCAGCAGCTCGATACCGGGTCGTCTTAATGAAAAACTGTTTTTT.

A single count supports this clonotype. The V call is TRBV29-1, the J call TRBJ2-3; weak D call: TRBD2 (5 bases). This CDR3 is built from 13 residues. Germline V lookup: CDR1 SQVTM, CDR2 ANQGSEA. The V end was cut by 4 bases, the J end by 0 bases, with 8 bases between. The CDR3 loop reads CSVGRASTDTQYF. The CDR3 DNA follows: TGCAGCGTTGGGCGGGCTAGCACAGATACGCAGTATTTT.

V gene TRBV20-1 combines with J gene TRBJ2-4; unclear D gene. V was trimmed by 4 bases and J by 2 bases, leaving 9 bases between them. The CDR3 loop spans 13 amino acids. Germline loops: CDR1 DFQATT, CDR2 SNEGSKA (reference sequence). The CDR3 sequence: CSATKSTKNIQYF. The CDR3 DNA is TGCAGTGCTACAAAGAGTACCAAAAACATTCAGTACTTC.

The V gene is TRBV20-1, the J gene TRBJ1-2; 9 bases fit TRBD1. The germline CDR1 and CDR2 sequences are DFQATT and SNEGSKA (reference sequence). With V trimmed by 4 bases and J by 3 bases, 6 bases remained unmatched. The CDR3 contains 14 residues. Here the CDR3 reads CSATHRGQDYGYTF. DNA for the CDR3: TGCAGTGCTACCCACAGGGGGCAGGACTATGGCTACACCTTC.

The J gene is TRBJ2-5, the V gene TRBV4-3, with D hard to call. Trimming cost V 2 bases and J 1 base, with 11 bases left between them. The CDR3 runs 15 residues. Germline-derived CDR1 and CDR2 are LGHNA and YSLEER. CDR3 sequence: CASSQNFQSQETQYF. In nucleotides, the CDR3 is TGCGCCAGCAGCCAAAACTTTCAGTCCCAAGAGACCCAGTACTTC.

This clonotype has a handful of counts. The chain couples TRBV7-9 to TRBJ1-1, with 8 bases matching TRBD1. Germline CDR1 SEHNR, CDR2 FQNEAQ (reference sequence). This CDR3 spans 15 amino acids. With 3 bases clipped from V and 4 bases from J, the junction kept 7 bases outside the gene matches. For the CDR3, the DNA is TGTGCCAGCAGCTTTGCAGGGGGCGGCGGCACTGAAGCTTTCTTT. Translation gives CASSFAGGGGTEAFF.

Only a few counts were recorded for this clonotype. V is TRBV5-1 and J is TRBJ2-5; no definite D call. Germline CDR1 reads SGHRS; CDR2 reads YFSETQ. This CDR3 has 14 residues. V lost 1 base and J 4 bases, leaving 11 bases between the germline ends. The CDR3 region is CASSLFQARETQYF. For the CDR3, the DNA is TGCGCCAGCAGCTTGTTTCAGGCCCGAGAGACCCAGTACTTC. Full variable domain (rest looked up from reference TRBV5-1 and TRBJ2-5): KAGVTQTPRYLIKTRGQQVTLSCSPISGHRSVSWYQQTPGQGLQFLFEYFSETQRNKGNFPGRFSGRQFSNSRSEMNVSTLELGDSALYLCASSLFQARETQYFGPGTRLLVL.

This clonotype was detected a few times. The rearrangement links TRBV6-5 to TRBJ1-5; D uncertain. The CDR3 contains 14 residues. The V gene lost 2 bases and the J gene lost 1 base, with 6 bases spanning the gap. Germline assignment: CDR1 MNHEY and CDR2 SVGAGI. The CDR3 bases are TGTGCCAGCAGTTACAGAGACAGCAATCAGCCCCAGCATTTT. Amino acids: CASSYRDSNQPQHF.